The next 13 T cell receptor beta chains were all read from a single sample in a study of shared clonotypes between healthy human individuals. Measured with immunoSEQ multiplex PCR; TCRdb has only the in-frame clones, and not every one. The sample yields roughly 2.6 million clones, roughly 92% seen once. The sequencing sample was made of naive CD4+ T cells sorted from blood. The subset denotes: CD45RA+ positively selected. These receptors all stem from a man between 18 and 29 years old in good health.

Concerning this clone: Other DNA sequences from this sample encode an identical CDR3 as well. This chain uses TRBV5-6 with TRBJ2-3, with TRBD2 as a possible D gene (5 bases). V was cut by 1 base and J by 0 bases, with 6 bases left in between. This CDR3 is 14 amino acids long. Germline V gives CDR1 SGHDT, CDR2 YYEEEE. The CDR3 DNA is TGTGCCAGCAGCTTGCCGGGGAGCACAGATACGCAGTATTTT. This encodes CASSLPGSTDTQYF.

In regard to this clone: Other DNA sequences in this specimen translate into the identical CDR3. This chain uses TRBV5-1 with TRBJ2-5; D call uncertain. CDR1 and CDR2 (germline): SGHRS, YFSETQ. Deletions cut 7 bases from V and 0 bases from J, with 7 bases between. The CDR3 is 12 residues long. The CDR3 DNA reads TGCGCCAGCTCGGCGTACCAAGAGACCCAGTACTTC. Amino acid sequence: CASSAYQETQYF.

This sequence joins TRBV6-6 and TRBJ2-5; D is possibly TRBD2 (5 bases). The V end was cut by 4 bases, the J end by 7 bases, with 13 bases between. CDR3 size: 13 residues. Germline CDR1 reads MNHNY; CDR2 reads SVGAGI (reference sequence). In DNA form, the CDR3 reads TGTGCCAGCAGTTCTGGCGCCCGGGGGACCCAGTACTTC. It codes for CASSSGARGTQYF.

This rearrangement joins TRBV19 to TRBJ1-5; a weak D match, TRBD1 (5 bases). The CDR3 totals 15 residues. Trimming cost V 6 bases and J 1 base, with 13 bases left between them. CDR1 LNHDA and CDR2 SQIVND come from the germline V gene (reference sequence). The CDR3 bases are TGTGCCAGTAGGGTGGGGAAGGGGAGCAATCAGCCCCAGCATTTT. Amino acids: CASRVGKGSNQPQHF.

The rearrangement links TRBV20-1 to TRBJ1-3, with D unclear. In germline, CDR1 is DFQATT, CDR2 SNEGSKA (reference sequence). The V end lost 4 bases, the J end lost 8 bases, and 9 bases lay between the germline ends. There are 11 residues in the CDR3. CDR3 in amino acids: CSAKGWDTIYF. CDR3 sequence (DNA): TGCAGTGCTAAGGGATGGGACACCATATATTTT.

This rearrangement joins TRBV6-5 to TRBJ2-7; TRBD2 matches 11 bases. Germline CDR1 is MNHEY and CDR2 is SVGAGI. Unmatched junction bases numbered 3, after V lost 5 bases and J lost 6 bases. The CDR3 totals 13 residues. In DNA form, the CDR3 reads TGTGCCAGCAGTATGGGACTAGCGGTCGAGCAGTACTTC. Amino acids: CASSMGLAVEQYF.

V gene TRBV2 combines with J gene TRBJ2-1; the match to TRBD2 covers 10 bases. The CDR3 spans 14 residues. After removal of 6 bases from V and 8 bases from J, the junction contained 7 bases not matched to a gene. Germline lookup yields CDR1 SNHLY and CDR2 FYNNEI. CDR3 bases: TGTGCCAGCAGGAAGCTAGCGGGGGTTTATGAGCAGTTCTTC. This gives the protein CASRKLAGVYEQFF.

This clone has only one observation. The gene calls are TRBV18 and TRBJ2-5; D may be TRBD1 or TRBD2 (5 bases each). The V end lost 3 bases, the J end lost 6 bases, and 14 bases lay between the germline ends. Germline CDR1 is KGHSH and CDR2 is LQKENI. There are 14 residues in the CDR3. The CDR3 sequence is CASSPVGVIKTQYF. The DNA for the CDR3 is TGTGCCAGCTCACCCGTGGGGGTGATAAAGACCCAGTACTTC.

About this clone itself: Distinct nucleotide sequences in the sample also encode this CDR3. V gene TRBV11-2 combines with J gene TRBJ1-4; D call uncertain. CDR3 length equals 13 residues. Germline-derived CDR1 and CDR2 are SGHAT and FQNNGV. Trimming took off 3 bases at V and 8 bases at J, with 10 bases between the two ends. The CDR3 region has the DNA TGTGCCAGCAGCTTTTTGCTTGGCGAAAAACTGTTTTTT. It specifies CASSFLLGEKLFF.

This sequence joins TRBV19 and TRBJ1-1; 8 bases align to TRBD1. The junction had 9 bases not matched to a gene; V was cut back by 5 bases and J by 1 base. The CDR3 consists of 16 residues. CDR1 and CDR2 (germline): LNHDA, SQIVND (reference sequence). In DNA, the CDR3 is TGTGCCAGTAGTCCCCGGGACAGGCTAACGAACACTGAAGCTTTCTTT. It yields the protein CASSPRDRLTNTEAFF.

The chain carries TRBV6-5 and TRBJ1-1; possibly TRBD1 for D (5 bases). The CDR3 loop spans 11 amino acids. Trimming removed 5 bases from V and 10 bases from J, with 11 bases in between. Germline CDR1 reads MNHEY; CDR2 reads SVGAGI. The CDR3 region is CASSEGLGAFF. Here the CDR3 DNA reads TGTGCCAGCAGTGAGGGACTTGGAGCTTTCTTT.

The rearrangement links TRBV18 to TRBJ2-3; D gene uncertain. The CDR3 spans 15 residues. V gave up 3 bases and J gave up 2 bases, with 12 bases separating them. CDR1 and CDR2 (germline): KGHSH, LQKENI. The CDR3 loop reads CASSPQWQTTDTQYF. For the CDR3, the DNA is TGTGCCAGCTCACCCCAATGGCAGACCACAGATACGCAGTATTTT.

This chain joins TRBV15 and TRBJ1-1; D is uncertain. Between the trimmed V and J ends, which lost 0 bases and 3 bases, there was a span of 2 bases. Per germline, CDR1 LNHNV and CDR2 YYDKDF (reference sequence). This CDR3 has 12 residues. The CDR3 region has the DNA TGTGCCACCAGCAGAGACCACACTGAAGCTTTCTTT. Amino acid sequence: CATSRDHTEAFF.